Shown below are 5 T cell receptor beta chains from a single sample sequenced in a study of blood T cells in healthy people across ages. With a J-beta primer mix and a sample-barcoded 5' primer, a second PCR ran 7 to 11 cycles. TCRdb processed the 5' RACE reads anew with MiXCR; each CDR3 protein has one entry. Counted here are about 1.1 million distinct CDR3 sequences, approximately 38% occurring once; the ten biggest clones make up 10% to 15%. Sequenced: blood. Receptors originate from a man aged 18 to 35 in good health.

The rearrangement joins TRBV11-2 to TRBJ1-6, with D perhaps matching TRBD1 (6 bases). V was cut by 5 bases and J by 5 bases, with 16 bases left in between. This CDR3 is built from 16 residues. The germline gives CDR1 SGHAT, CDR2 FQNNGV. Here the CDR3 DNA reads TGTGCCAGCAGCCCTATACAGGGTCCAAATAATTCACCCCTCCACTTT. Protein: CASSPIQGPNNSPLHF.

DNA for the CDR3: TGCGCCAGCAGCCCGGAGGCGGATTCCTCCTACGAGCAGTACTTC. Amino acids: CASSPEADSSYEQYF. The chain combines TRBV5-1 with TRBJ2-7, with D tentatively TRBD2 (5 bases). Germline V gene lookup returns CDR1 SGHRS and CDR2 YFSETQ. This CDR3 has 15 residues. Trimming cost V 4 bases and J 0 bases, with 14 bases left between them.

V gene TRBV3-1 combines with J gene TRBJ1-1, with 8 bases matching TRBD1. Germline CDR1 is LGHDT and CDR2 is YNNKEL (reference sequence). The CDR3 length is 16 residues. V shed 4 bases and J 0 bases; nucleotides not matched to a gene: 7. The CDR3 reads CASSPQDRVMNTEAFF. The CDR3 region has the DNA TGTGCCAGCAGCCCCCAGGACAGGGTAATGAACACTGAAGCTTTCTTT. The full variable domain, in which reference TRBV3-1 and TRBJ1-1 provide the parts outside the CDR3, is DTAVSQTPKYLVTQMGNDKSIKCEQNLGHDTMYWYKQDSKKFLKIMFSYNNKELIINETVPNRFSPKSPDKAHLNLHINSLELGDSAVYFCASSPQDRVMNTEAFFGQGTRLTVV.

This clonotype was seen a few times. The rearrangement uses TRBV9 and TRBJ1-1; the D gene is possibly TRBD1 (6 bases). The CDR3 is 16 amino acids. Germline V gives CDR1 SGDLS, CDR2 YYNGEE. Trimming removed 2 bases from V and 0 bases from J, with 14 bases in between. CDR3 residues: CASSVRGGALNTEAFF. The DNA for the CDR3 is TGTGCCAGCAGCGTGAGAGGGGGGGCGTTGAACACTGAAGCTTTCTTT. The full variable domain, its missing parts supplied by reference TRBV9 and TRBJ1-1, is DSGVTQTPKHLITATGQRVTLRCSPRSGDLSVYWYQQSLDQGLQFLIQYYNGEERAKGNILERFSAQQFPDLHSELNLSSLELGDSALYFCASSVRGGALNTEAFFGQGTRLTVV.

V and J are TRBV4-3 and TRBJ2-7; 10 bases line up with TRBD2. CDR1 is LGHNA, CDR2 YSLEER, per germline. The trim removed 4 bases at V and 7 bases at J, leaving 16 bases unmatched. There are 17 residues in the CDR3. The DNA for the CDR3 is TGCGCCAGCAGCCGAAACAGTCAGCGGGGGGGCTACAATGAGCAGTACTTC. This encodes CASSRNSQRGGYNEQYF.